The T cell receptor (beta chain) under discussion was sequenced for a study of blood T cell repertoires in COVID-19. The CDR3 spans 14 residues. The V gene end was trimmed by 4 bases and the J gene end by 3 bases; junction bases not matched to a gene: 0. The V gene's germline CDR1 is KGHSH and CDR2 LQKENI. Sequencing was performed with immunoSEQ multiplex PCR; in TCRdb, only in-frame clones are kept and a portion is missing. The sample consists of more than 150,000 clones, approximately 80% of them appearing once. The source is a woman aged 45-60 years who had recovered from COVID-19. The chain employs TRBV18 and TRBJ2-1; 10 positions match TRBD2. The sample consisted of PBMCs or T cells enriched from blood (not recorded which). CDR3 sequence: CASSRTSGYNEQFF. CDR3 DNA: TGTGCCAGCTCACGGACTAGCGGCTACAATGAGCAGTTCTTC.